The 15 T cell receptor beta chains below were found in one sample sequenced in a study of breast tumors, draining lymph nodes, adjacent tissues. Using its own MiXCR run on the multiplex PCR reads, TCRdb lists one record per CDR3 protein. The sample lists around 300,000 distinct CDR3 sequences; 30% were seen once. Samples came from axillary lymph nodes draining the breast cancer. The sequenced material came from axillary lymph node tissue. All receptors derive from a female donor with breast cancer. Some clones in this sample may be carry-over from other donors' samples.

For this clonotype: This sequence may be a read error, since a much larger clone differs from it by one base. J is TRBJ1-2 and V is TRBV20-1, with a possible D match to TRBD1 (5 bases). In germline, CDR1 is DFQATT, CDR2 SNEGSKA (reference sequence). Trimming took 1 base from V and 4 from J, leaving 16 bases between them. The CDR3 runs 15 residues. CDR3: CSARVWAGGTYGYTF. CDR3 bases: TGCAGTGCTAGAGTTTGGGCAGGTGGGACCTATGGCTACACCTTC.

The chain uses TRBV24-1 and TRBJ2-5, with 10 bases matching TRBD2. CDR3 size: 18 residues. V trimming: 3 bases; J trimming: 5 bases; junction bases outside the gene matches: 14. CDR1 is KGHDR, CDR2 SFDVKD, per germline. CDR3 amino acids: CATSDPGPAGGLHETQYF. The CDR3 DNA reads TGTGCCACCAGTGATCCGGGACCAGCGGGAGGGCTCCACGAGACCCAGTACTTC.

This clonotype appeared many times. The V call is TRBV20-1, the J call TRBJ2-7; D gene uncertain. V shed 3 bases and J shed 0 bases, with 6 bases lying between them. Germline CDR1 reads DFQATT; CDR2 reads SNEGSKA (reference sequence). The CDR3 sequence is 12 residues long. The CDR3 loop reads CSASSLSYEQYF. DNA of the CDR3: TGCAGTGCTAGCTCCCTCTCCTACGAGCAGTACTTC.

This clonotype was seen repeatedly, ten times or more. The chain links TRBV29-1 to TRBJ1-2; D uncertain. The V gene lost 7 bases and the J gene lost 0 bases, with 12 bases spanning the gap. The germline gives CDR1 SQVTM, CDR2 ANQGSEA. The CDR3 runs 13 residues. CDR3 DNA sequence: TGCAGCGCGGTCACCAACACTAACTATGGCTACACCTTC. Translation: CSAVTNTNYGYTF.

A note on this clonotype: A read error may be the cause here, since a much bigger clone is one base away. The genes are TRBV7-2 and TRBJ2-3; TRBD2 matches 8 bases. The CDR3 has 19 amino acids. Per the germline V gene, CDR1 is SGHTA and CDR2 is FQGNSA. The ends lost 1 base at V and 4 bases at J; junction bases unmatched: 16. The chain's CDR3 is CASSLGNQRAGVIPDTQYF. CDR3 coding DNA: TGTGCCAGCAGCTTAGGGAACCAGAGAGCGGGAGTTATTCCAGATACGCAGTATTTT.

This clonotype was seen only once. The V gene is TRBV5-8, the J gene TRBJ2-7, with TRBD2 as a possible D gene (6 bases). The CDR3 extends over 15 amino acids. Germline V gene lookup returns CDR1 SGHTS and CDR2 YDEGEE. V was pared by 7 bases and J by 7 bases, with 24 bases between. The CDR3 DNA follows: TGTGCCAGCGGGCCAGGAGGGCGGGTCTTGGAGGAGCAGTACTTC. Its translation is CASGPGGRVLEEQYF.

Concerning this clonotype itself: Relative to the germline gene, one junction end is altered; a read error may explain this. The chain couples TRBV5-5 to TRBJ2-5; D is ambiguous. CDR1 is SGHKS, CDR2 YYEKEE, per germline (reference sequence). This CDR3 comprises 12 residues. In nucleotides, the CDR3 is TGTGCCAGCAGTACGGCGCAAGCGACCCAGTACTTC. Encoded protein: CASSTAQATQYF.

This clonotype was counted ten times or more. This rearrangement joins TRBV4-1 to TRBJ2-2, with a tentative D call TRBD2 (5 bases). The germline gives CDR1 MGHRA, CDR2 YSYEKL. V lost 0 bases to trimming and J lost 0 bases, with 11 bases between them. The CDR3 totals 17 residues. For the CDR3, the DNA is TGCGCCAGCAGCCAAGATCCAGTGGGAGCGAACACCGGGGAGCTGTTTTTT. Protein sequence: CASSQDPVGANTGELFF.

This clonotype was counted a few times. This chain uses TRBV18 with TRBJ1-2, with 7 bases identical to TRBD1. Germline trimming cut 0 bases from V and 8 bases from J; bases unmatched to any gene: 9. The CDR3 consists of 15 residues. Germline loops: CDR1 KGHSH, CDR2 LQKENI. CDR3 DNA sequence: TGTGCCAGCTCACCACCAACAGGGGACCTCGCGGGCTACACCTTC. It translates to CASSPPTGDLAGYTF. The variable domain in full, completed from reference TRBV18 and TRBJ1-2, reads NAGVMQNPRHLVRRRGQEARLRCSPMKGHSHVYWYRQLPEEGLKFMVYLQKENIIDESGMPKERFSAEFPKEGPSILRIQQVVRGDSAAYFCASSPPTGDLAGYTFGSGTRLTVV.

This clonotype occurred many times. The V gene is TRBV19, the J gene TRBJ1-4; D remains ambiguous. Germline CDR1 is LNHDA and CDR2 is SQIVND (reference sequence). This CDR3 region has 12 residues. Trimming left V 0 bases short and J 16 bases short, with 12 bases between. The DNA for the CDR3 is TGTGCCAGTAGTATAGATACAAGGGTTCCGTTTTTT. Protein sequence: CASSIDTRVPFF. The whole variable domain, remainder taken from reference TRBV19 and TRBJ1-4, is DGGITQSPKYLFRKEGQNVTLSCEQNLNHDAMYWYRQDPGQGLRLIYYSQIVNDFQKGDIAEGYSVSREKKESFPLTVTSAQKNPTAFYLCASSIDTRVPFFGSGTQLSVL.

This clonotype was picked up many times. As DNA, the CDR3 is TGTGCCAGTAGCCAGGACAGGGGCTCCTACAATGAGCAGTTCTTC. Encoded protein: CASSQDRGSYNEQFF. The chain couples TRBV19 to TRBJ2-1; the match to TRBD1 covers 9 bases. The germline gives CDR1 LNHDA, CDR2 SQIVND (reference sequence). The CDR3 loop spans 15 amino acids. V lost 6 bases to trimming and J lost 0 bases; unmatched junction nucleotides: 3.

This clonotype occurred many times. J is TRBJ2-3 and V is TRBV9; possibly TRBD2 for D (5 bases). V gave up 0 bases and J gave up 5 bases, with 10 bases separating them. The germline V gene has CDR1 SGDLS and CDR2 YYNGEE. The CDR3 loop spans 14 amino acids. The CDR3 protein is CASSVGPGKDTQYF. The CDR3 DNA is TGTGCCAGCAGCGTAGGCCCCGGGAAAGATACGCAGTATTTT.

The table lists this clonotype with many counts. This chain connects TRBV19 to TRBJ2-2, with D unclear. Germline V CDR1 and CDR2: LNHDA, SQIVND (reference sequence). V lost 6 bases, J lost 10 bases, and 15 bases lay in between. This CDR3 is built from 13 residues. DNA of the CDR3: TGTGCCAGTAGACCGCCCCTATTGATGGAGCTGTTTTTT. This gives the protein CASRPPLLMELFF.

This clonotype was seen many times. The V and J genes are TRBV10-2 and TRBJ1-2, with a tentative D call TRBD1 (5 bases). Germline assignment: CDR1 WSHSY and CDR2 SAAADI. Trimming removed 6 bases at V and 0 bases at J, with 11 bases between. This CDR3 region has 14 residues. CDR3 sequence reads: CASRPGIANYGYTF. The CDR3 DNA is TGCGCCAGCAGGCCAGGGATAGCTAACTATGGCTACACCTTC.

The table lists this clonotype with many counts. The CDR3 region is CASMGTAGSHEQYF. The CDR3 DNA follows: TGCGCCAGCATGGGTACAGCGGGTTCTCATGAGCAGTACTTC. This rearrangement joins TRBV5-1 to TRBJ2-7; perhaps TRBD2 as D (6 bases). The germline CDR1 and CDR2 sequences are SGHRS and YFSETQ. V lost 6 bases and J 7 bases, leaving 20 bases between the germline ends. The CDR3 has 14 amino acids.